Below, 19 T cell receptor beta chains from the same sample are listed, as sequenced in a study of cytomegalovirus exposure and HLA in healthy donors. With 60 Vbeta and 13 Jbeta primers, the PCR was carried out. The repertoire was sequenced with immunoSEQ multiplex PCR; TCRdb's copy has only in-frame clones and lacks some. The profile shows over 100,000 clones, roughly a tenth of them singletons. Source material: PBMCs. These receptors all stem from a man aged 35-49 years in good health and CMV-seropositive.

The chain employs TRBV4-2 and TRBJ2-7; D perhaps matches TRBD1 (8 bases). The CDR3 is 18 amino acids. CDR1 and CDR2 (germline): LGHNA, YNFKEQ. V was trimmed by 3 bases and J by 0 bases, leaving 21 bases between them. In DNA form, the CDR3 reads TGTGCCAGCAGCCAGAACCTTCTAACAGGGGGGGCCTCCTACGAGCAGTACTTC. Translating gives CASSQNLLTGGASYEQYF.

In nucleotides, the CDR3 is TGTGCCAGTAGTATCGAGTCGAACACCGGGGAGCTGTTTTTT. Its protein product is CASSIESNTGELFF. V usage is TRBV19 and J usage is TRBJ2-2; D gene ambiguous. Trimming took 3 bases from V and 0 from J, leaving 5 bases between them. The CDR3 is 14 amino acids. The germline gives CDR1 LNHDA, CDR2 SQIVND (reference sequence).

This clone showed up just a few times. The chain is built from TRBV25-1 and TRBJ2-2; 14 nucleotides match TRBD2. The CDR3 runs 16 residues. V shed 4 bases, J shed 4 bases, and the junction held 2 bases outside the gene matches. Germline V gene lookup returns CDR1 MGHDK and CDR2 SYGVNS. CDR3 bases: TGTGCCAGCAGTGGACTAGCGGGAGGGCGCACCGGGGAGCTGTTTTTT. It codes for CASSGLAGGRTGELFF.

The rearrangement joins TRBV6-1 to TRBJ2-7; 9 nucleotides align to TRBD1. Germline trimming cut 6 bases from V and 4 bases from J; bases unmatched to any gene: 10. This CDR3 comprises 15 residues. The germline V gene has CDR1 MNHNS and CDR2 SASEGT. DNA of the CDR3: TGTGCCAGCAGCGAACCCGGGACAGGGTCTTACGAGCAGTACTTC. Amino acids: CASSEPGTGSYEQYF.

V and J are TRBV4-1 and TRBJ1-2, with D possibly matching TRBD1 (6 bases). Germline V gene sequence: CDR1 MGHRA, CDR2 YSYEKL. This CDR3 spans 14 amino acids. V was pared by 0 bases and J by 4 bases, with 9 bases between. The CDR3 loop is CASSQDRGGYGYTF. The CDR3 region has the DNA TGCGCCAGCAGCCAAGACAGGGGCGGCTATGGCTACACCTTC.

V is TRBV5-6 and J is TRBJ2-5; D may be TRBD1 (6 bases). The CDR3 covers 13 residues. Germline V gives CDR1 SGHDT, CDR2 YYEEEE. The V gene lost 4 bases and the J gene lost 5 bases, with 12 bases spanning the gap. As DNA, the CDR3 is TGTGCCAGCAGCAAACAGGGTTGGGAGACCCAGTACTTC. This sequence encodes CASSKQGWETQYF.

V gene TRBV4-1 combines with J gene TRBJ2-7; D might be TRBD2 (7 bases). The CDR3 is made up of 15 amino acids. CDR1 MGHRA and CDR2 YSYEKL come from the germline V gene. Trimming left V 4 bases short and J 2 bases short, with 15 bases between. The CDR3: CASSPRGGRTYEQYF. The CDR3 DNA is TGCGCCAGCAGCCCAAGGGGGGGGCGCACCTACGAGCAGTACTTC.

The chain uses TRBV2 and TRBJ2-1; a weak D match, TRBD1 (5 bases). The CDR3 is 11 residues long. Trimming pared 5 bases from V and 12 bases from J, leaving 11 bases between. Germline values: CDR1 SNHLY, CDR2 FYNNEI. The CDR3 region is CASSNDRLQFF. The CDR3 DNA sequence: TGTGCCAGCAGTAACGACAGACTGCAGTTCTTC.

This CDR3 reads CASSFPGGAPLHF. CDR3 nucleotides: TGTGCCAGCAGCTTCCCTGGGGGGGCACCCCTCCACTTT. The rearrangement joins TRBV5-4 to TRBJ1-6; D is perhaps TRBD1 (5 bases). Trimming removed 2 bases from V and 11 bases from J, with 11 bases in between. The CDR3 is 13 residues long. Germline CDR1 and CDR2: SGHNT and YYREEE (reference sequence).

The chain recombines TRBV28 with TRBJ1-4; tentative D call: TRBD1 (5 bases). CDR3 length: 13 amino acids. V was cut by 6 bases and J by 2 bases, with 7 bases left in between. Germline CDR1 is MDHEN and CDR2 is SYDVKM. CDR3 nucleotides: TGTGCCAGCAGGTGGGGCACTAATGAAAAACTGTTTTTT. It codes for CASRWGTNEKLFF.

Only a few counts were recorded for this clone. The genes are TRBV7-6 and TRBJ2-1, with 12 bases identical to TRBD1. CDR1 is SGHVS, CDR2 FNYEAQ, per germline. V lost 4 bases, J lost 13 bases, and 14 bases stayed unmatched. The CDR3 contains 16 residues. The CDR3, as DNA: TGTGCCAGCAGCTATACCGGGACAGGGGGCGGCTCTGCCCAGTTCTTC. This gives the protein CASSYTGTGGGSAQFF.

This clone came up a few times. The chain links TRBV25-1 to TRBJ2-7; 7 bases match TRBD1. CDR1 is MGHDK and CDR2 is SYGVNS in the germline V gene. Trimming cost V 3 bases and J 1 base; bases outside gene matches: 9. The CDR3 is made up of 16 amino acids. The CDR3 spells CASSDLNRGSSYEQYF. CDR3 DNA: TGTGCCAGCAGTGACCTAAACAGGGGATCGTCCTACGAGCAGTACTTC.

The chain has TRBV28 and TRBJ2-2; D might be TRBD1 (5 bases). This CDR3 is built from 12 residues. The germline V gene encodes CDR1 MDHEN and CDR2 SYDVKM. The V end was cut by 7 bases, the J end by 6 bases, with 9 bases between. The CDR3 reads CASTGSAGELFF. In nucleotides, the CDR3 is TGTGCCAGCACAGGGTCCGCCGGGGAGCTGTTTTTT.

This sequence joins TRBV5-4 and TRBJ2-3; TRBD2 aligns across 7 bases. V shed 7 bases and J 3 bases; nucleotides not matched to a gene: 5. CDR1 is SGHNT and CDR2 is YYREEE in the germline V gene (reference sequence). The CDR3 is 13 residues long. The DNA for the CDR3 is TGTGCCAGCTCGAGCGGGAATACAGATACGCAGTATTTT. It codes for CASSSGNTDTQYF.

The V call is TRBV19, the J call TRBJ2-2; TRBD1 agrees at 7 bases. Trimming at V came to 3 bases and at J to 7 bases, leaving 8 bases not matched to a gene. In germline, CDR1 is LNHDA, CDR2 SQIVND (reference sequence). The CDR3 extends over 15 amino acids. CDR3 bases: TGTGCCAGTAGTATTAGCCCAGGGGGTATCGGGGAGCTGTTTTTT. Protein: CASSISPGGIGELFF.

As DNA, the CDR3 is TGTGCCAGCAGCCTTGACGCGGGAGAGATCTACGAGCAGTACTTC. Amino acids: CASSLDAGEIYEQYF. V is TRBV9 and J is TRBJ2-7, with 7 nucleotides matching TRBD2. CDR1 and CDR2 (germline): SGDLS, YYNGEE. The CDR3 is 15 amino acids. With 4 bases clipped from V and 3 bases from J, the junction kept 10 bases outside the gene matches.

V and J are TRBV5-1 and TRBJ2-3, with D perhaps TRBD1 (6 bases). CDR3 length: 15 residues. Germline assignment: CDR1 SGHRS and CDR2 YFSETQ. The V end lost 6 bases, the J end lost 2 bases, and 16 bases lay between the germline ends. The CDR3 is CASKGGAEHTDTQYF. The CDR3 nucleotides are TGCGCCAGCAAAGGGGGAGCAGAACACACAGATACGCAGTATTTT.

This clone was observed a handful of times. The chain joins TRBV29-1 to TRBJ2-3; TRBD2 matches 8 bases. The CDR3 is 13 residues long. The J segment lost 7 bases and the V segment lost 3 bases, leaving 6 bases of the junction unmatched. From germline, CDR1 is SQVTM and CDR2 ANQGSEA. DNA of the CDR3: TGCAGCGTTGATATAGCGGGGACATATACGCAGTATTTT. Its translation is CSVDIAGTYTQYF.

This clone was picked up a small number of times. V gene TRBV7-9 combines with J gene TRBJ1-2, with 8 nucleotides matching TRBD1. With V trimmed by 5 bases and J by 0 bases, 2 bases remained unmatched. Germline CDR1 reads SEHNR; CDR2 reads FQNEAQ (reference sequence). The CDR3 contains 14 residues. This CDR3 reads CASSGTGTNYGYTF. The CDR3 DNA is TGTGCCAGCAGCGGGACAGGAACTAACTATGGCTACACCTTC.